A selection of T cell receptor beta chains follows, all from one sample in a study of shared clonotypes between healthy human individuals. Here immunoSEQ multiplex PCR was the method, and the copy in TCRdb shows in-frame clones only, minus some. The data show 1.5 million to 2.5 million clones, about 95% seen once. Sample: naive CD8+ T cells sorted from blood. Source of these receptors: a man between 18 and 35 years old in good health. The CDR3 runs from the conserved cysteine through the conserved F or W.

j_call v_call cdr3_aa
TRBJ2-1 TRBV2 CASSVWDNEQFF
TRBJ2-2 TRBV27 CASSFVGANTGELFF
TRBJ1-2 TRBV6-5 CASRLGFGEGYTF
TRBJ1-1 TRBV7-8 CASSDNRAGTEAFF
TRBJ1-6 TRBV15 CATSSGRTQDRPLHF
TRBJ2-2 TRBV6-5 CASSQTGANTGELFF
TRBJ2-7 TRBV27 CASSSVGTGRYEQYF
TRBJ2-1 TRBV11-1 CASSPSGFQTEQFF
TRBJ1-6 TRBV7-9 CASTPWGSNSPLHF
TRBJ2-1 TRBV9 CASSLLGLANEQFF
TRBJ2-7 TRBV11-1 CASSHGQSYEQYF
TRBJ2-3 TRBV18 CASSPGEGADTQYF
TRBJ2-6 TRBV27 CASSTLRAPGPGANVLTF
TRBJ2-3 TRBV6-5 CASSGSEKSTDTQYF
TRBJ2-3 TRBV4-1 CASSQVSLDHSTDTQYF
TRBJ2-7 TRBV27 CASSVGTSGSEQYF
TRBJ2-1 TRBV5-8 CASSLRAGRSYNEQFF
TRBJ2-7 TRBV5-1 CASSLGGGLLYF
TRBJ2-3 TRBV11-2 CASSLDRSDTQYF
TRBJ2-7 TRBV10-3 CAISESTSGGPSEQYF